This TCR beta chain stems from a study of T cells after yellow fever vaccination. Study background: With SMART-Seq v4 Ultra Low Input, the fractions containing low cell numbers were prepared.

Notes on the study in general: In post-booster samples, most primary-vaccination clones reappeared (around 95% CD4, roughly 89% CD8).

The CDR3 spans 14 residues. V lost 8 bases, J lost 5 bases, and 4 bases stayed unmatched. The germline V gene has CDR1 MNHEY and CDR2 SVGEGT. Remarks on this clonotype: Its antigen is unidentified.

5'RACE template switching produced TCR cDNA carrying a universal primer site and UMIs. TCRdb itself ran the 5' RACE reads through MiXCR, one entry per CDR3 protein. The sample includes a few hundred thousand distinct CDR3 sequences, roughly 8.3% of them seen just once. This specimen was PBMCs, taken roughly 46 days after the first yellow fever vaccination. The sequence came from a man aged 18-30 years who received the YFV17D yellow fever vaccine. The J gene is TRBJ2-2, the V gene TRBV6-2 or TRBV6-3, with 11 nucleotides matching TRBD2. The CDR3 DNA is TGTGCCAGCCTAGCGGGGGGATGGACCGGGGAGCTGTTTTTT. This sequence encodes CASLAGGWTGELFF.